This TCR beta chain derives from a study of cytomegalovirus exposure and HLA in healthy donors. Worth noting for this clone: The antigen is undetermined.

This CDR3 spans 14 amino acids. Germline V gene sequence: CDR1 SGHTS, CDR2 YDEGEE. V lost 5 bases to trimming and J lost 1 base; unmatched junction nucleotides: 5. Primers included in the PCR were 60 Vbeta and 13 Jbeta primers. The method was immunoSEQ multiplex PCR; TCRdb's version includes in-frame clones alone and lacks a portion of them. The sample has around 150,000 clones; more than 75% are singletons. Whole-study findings and limits: Earlier results showed most TCR beta V segments being productive about 90% or about 30% of the time.

The source material was PBMCs. The receptor was isolated from a man aged 30 to 45 in good health and CMV-seronegative. V and J are TRBV5-8 and TRBJ2-5; the match to TRBD1 covers 7 bases. DNA of the CDR3: TGTGCCAGCAGTAAAGGACAGGCCCAAGAGACCCAGTACTTC. This codes for CASSKGQAQETQYF.